This T cell receptor (beta chain) emerged from a study of a mutant IDH1 vaccine in newly diagnosed glioma. The wider study: The start of vaccination came 4-6 weeks after radiotherapy alone, or with temozolomide cycles. Radiotherapy, temozolomide, or both had been given previously, and both were given to most.

As to time point: week 5, during vaccination. Vaccine doses each comprised 300 ug of mutant IDH1 20-mer peptide, with topical imiquimod. With 2 bases removed from V and 10 bases from J, the gap between germline ends came to 13 bases. CDR3 size: 14 residues. CDR1 is SGDLS and CDR2 is YYNGEE in the germline V gene. Whole-study findings and limits: Vaccine-induced immune responses occurred in more than 80% of patients. Any relationship between pseudoprogression and changes in top peripheral T cell clonotypes seemed absent.

Note on this clone: The antigen is unknown.

Sequencing used immunoSEQ multiplex PCR; TCRdb keeps in-frame clones, though not all of them. The table has fewer than 100,000 clones, over 75% seen once. Sequences were derived from PBMCs, sampled from a glioma patient whose treatment included an IDH1 peptide vaccine. The chain is built from TRBV9 and TRBJ1-6; D possibly corresponds to TRBD1 (6 bases). The sequence was collected from a woman in her forties or fifties with glioma. CDR3 DNA: TGTGCCAGCAGCGTCGGACAGTTTGGCTCACCCCTCCACTTT. It is translated as CASSVGQFGSPLHF.